This TCR beta chain was sequenced in a study of blood T cell repertoires in COVID-19. The wider study: T cells, B-cell-depleted T cells, or PBMCs provided the cDNA or gDNA that served as material.

Assay used: immunoSEQ multiplex PCR; TCRdb lists only in-frame clones, some missing. The sample has 90,000 or so clones, more than 70% seen once; the top ten hold about a sixth. The V end was cut by 7 bases, the J end by 3 bases, with 12 bases between. Germline CDR1 reads SNHLY; CDR2 reads FYNNEI. This CDR3 is built from 14 residues. Sequenced sample: peripheral blood. V is TRBV2 and J is TRBJ1-4; D perhaps matches TRBD1 (6 bases). The sequence derives from a human donor in a cohort sampled during active COVID-19. The CDR3 DNA reads as TGTGCCAGCATCCCCGCAGGGGCTAATGAAAAACTGTTTTTT. Its protein product is CASIPAGANEKLFF. The full variable domain, completed using reference TRBV2 and TRBJ1-4, is EPEVTQTPSHQVTQMGQEVILRCVPISNHLYFYWYRQILGQKVEFLVSFYNNEISEKSEIFDDQFSVERPDGSNFTLKIRSTKLEDSAMYFCASIPAGANEKLFFGSGTQLSVL.